The T cell receptor beta chain under discussion was sequenced for a study of shared clonotypes between healthy human individuals. Produced via immunoSEQ multiplex PCR; TCRdb's table is partial and in-frame only. The data contain around 500,000 clones, 70% to 80% of them singletons. V trimming: 3 bases; J trimming: 9 bases; junction bases outside the gene matches: 11. The CDR3 covers 15 residues. Germline-derived CDR1 and CDR2 are SQVTM and ANQGSEA. The sequencing input was PBMCs. The chain carries TRBV29-1 and TRBJ2-1; 10 bases agree with TRBD2. This TCR was recovered from a middle-aged woman in good health. Some clones in this sample may be carry-over from other donors' samples. The CDR3 DNA sequence: TGCAGCGTTGATGTAGTGGGGACTAGCGATACTGAGCAGTTCTTC. This gives the protein CSVDVVGTSDTEQFF.